Listed below are T cell receptor beta chains from one sample, sequenced in a study of vaccination and CD4 T cells after COVID-19. The antigens of these receptors remain unknown. TCRdb re-analysed the PCR reads in MiXCR, keeping a single row per CDR3 protein. The repertoire has 6,500 to 8,000 distinct CDR3 sequences, around 70% of them found once; the top ten carry approximately 35%. The sequenced sample was CD4+ T cells from blood, cultured in vitro. These receptors were collected from a human donor in good health. Both conserved end residues are part of each CDR3. A D gene is named only where the DNA matches it firmly. Expanded clones get a size class; other rows say once, few or many, or leave the size out.

j_gene,d_gene,len,abundance,v_gene,CDR3nt,CDR3aa
TRBJ2-7,NA,13,few,TRBV15,TGTGCCACCAGCAGAGACAGGAACTACGAGCAGTACTTC,CATSRDRNYEQYF
TRBJ2-7,NA,16,NA,TRBV6-5,TGTGCCAGCAGTTACAAGCAGGGATCAGTTTACTACGAGCAGTACTTC,CASSYKQGSVYYEQYF
TRBJ1-2,NA,13,few,TRBV27,TGTGCCAGCAGCAATAAAAAGGTGTCGGGCTACACCTTC,CASSNKKVSGYTF
TRBJ2-2,NA,13,NA,TRBV19,TGTGCCAGTCAAATCAGGGGAACCGGGGAGCTGTTTTTT,CASQIRGTGELFF
TRBJ1-2,NA,14,NA,TRBV20-1,TGCAGTGCGCCTACCGGGACCCCTAAAGATGGCTACACCTTC,CSAPTGTPKDGYTF
TRBJ1-5,NA,15,NA,TRBV2,TGTGCCAGCACCTTAGAGGGGGTTGGTAATCAGCCCCAGCATTTT,CASTLEGVGNQPQHF
TRBJ2-5,NA,14,NA,TRBV10-3,TGTGCCATCAGTGAGTACATGGGCCGGGAGACCCAGTACTTC,CAISEYMGRETQYF
TRBJ2-1,TRBD2,16,once,TRBV20-1,TGCAGTGCCCCCGTGGTAGCGGGAGGGCCGGGAAATGAGCAGTTCTTC,CSAPVVAGGPGNEQFF
TRBJ2-5,TRBD2,16,NA,TRBV20-1,TGCAGTGCTAGTCCCCTTTCTAGCGGGGGACAAGAGACCCAGTACTTC,CSASPLSSGGQETQYF
TRBJ1-5,TRBD1,15,once,TRBV11-2,TGTGCCAGCAGCCTCGGACAGGGGAGTTTTCAGCCCCAGCATTTT,CASSLGQGSFQPQHF
TRBJ2-6,TRBD1,15,NA,TRBV2,TGTGCCAGCAGTTATACAGGGGACGGGGCCAACGTCCTGACTTTC,CASSYTGDGANVLTF
TRBJ2-5,NA,12,NA,TRBV15,TGTGCCACCAGTAGGGGATACGAGACCCAGTACTTC,CATSRGYETQYF
TRBJ1-2,TRBD1,15,NA,TRBV19,TGTGCCAGTACCTTCCGGGACAGGATTAACTATGGCTACACCTTC,CASTFRDRINYGYTF
TRBJ1-2,NA,14,NA,TRBV28,TGTGCCAGCAGTACTACGGCATTTAACTATGGCTACACCTTC,CASSTTAFNYGYTF
TRBJ2-5,NA,11,once,TRBV20-1,TGCAGTGCTAGGCAGGAGGAGACCCAGTACTTC,CSARQEETQYF
TRBJ2-2,TRBD2,16,NA,TRBV5-1,TGCGCCAGCAGCTTGAGAAGCGGGGTGGGCACCGGGGAGCTGTTTTTT,CASSLRSGVGTGELFF
TRBJ1-5,TRBD1,12,once,TRBV7-9,TGTGCCAGCAGCCAGGGGGATCAGCCCCAGCATTTT,CASSQGDQPQHF
TRBJ2-3,NA,15,NA,TRBV28,TGTGCCAGCAGTTTAAGGACTACTAGCACAGATACGCAGTATTTT,CASSLRTTSTDTQYF
TRBJ1-2,NA,14,few,TRBV23-1,TGCGCCAGCAGTCACCGGGACAAAAACTATGGCTACACCTTC,CASSHRDKNYGYTF
TRBJ1-1,NA,14,NA,TRBV6-1,TGTGCCAGCAGTGAATTGGGGATCGGGACTGAAGCTTTCTTT,CASSELGIGTEAFF
TRBJ1-5,NA,14,NA,TRBV10-1,TGCGCCAGCAGTGAGGGGGGTTCAGGGCAGCCCCAGCATTTT,CASSEGGSGQPQHF
TRBJ1-2,TRBD1,15,NA,TRBV24-1,TGTGCCACCAGTGACCCCTCAGGGGGTGACTATGGCTACACCTTC,CATSDPSGGDYGYTF
TRBJ1-2,NA,12,once,TRBV20-1,TGCAGTGCTTTCACAGGGAACTATGGCTACACCTTC,CSAFTGNYGYTF
TRBJ2-5,TRBD2,15,once,TRBV6-2/TRBV6-3,TGTGCCAGCAGACCGAGCGGGGGGGCTCGAGAGACCCAGTACTTC,CASRPSGGARETQYF
TRBJ2-3,TRBD2,15,NA,TRBV2,TGTGCCAGCAGGGACTTACTAGCGGGAGCGGATACGCAGTATTTT,CASRDLLAGADTQYF
TRBJ1-2,NA,13,NA,TRBV6-1,TGTGCCTCGCGGGGGGAAGCCATCTATGGCTACACCTTC,CASRGEAIYGYTF
TRBJ1-5,TRBD1,14,NA,TRBV6-1,TGTGCCAGCATCCCGCCGGGACAGGGTCAGCCCCAGCATTTT,CASIPPGQGQPQHF
TRBJ2-1,NA,14,once,TRBV20-1,TGCAGTGCTAGTAAGCAACTTCTAACATACGAGCAGTTCTTC,CSASKQLLTYEQFF
TRBJ1-1,TRBD1,14,NA,TRBV6-1,TGTGCCAGCAGAATGGGACAGAGGGACACTGAAGCTTTCTTT,CASRMGQRDTEAFF
TRBJ1-5,TRBD1,15,NA,TRBV19,TGTGCCAGTAGTACGCGGACAGGTCGTAATCAGCCCCAGCATTTT,CASSTRTGRNQPQHF
TRBJ2-7,TRBD1,13,once,TRBV7-6,TGTGCCAGCAGCACAGGGGGGACCTACGAGCAGTACTTC,CASSTGGTYEQYF
TRBJ2-1,TRBD2,15,NA,TRBV2,TGTGCCAGCAGGGGCAGTAGCGGGCCCTACAATGAGCAGTTCTTC,CASRGSSGPYNEQFF
TRBJ1-2,NA,15,NA,TRBV10-3,TGTGCCATCAGTGAGTCAGGACTTCCTAACTATGGCTACACCTTC,CAISESGLPNYGYTF
TRBJ1-5,NA,16,NA,TRBV19,TGTGCCAGTAGTATCCCAGGTGACAATAGCAATCAGCCCCAGCATTTT,CASSIPGDNSNQPQHF
TRBJ2-3,TRBD2,15,NA,TRBV20-1,TGCAGTGCGAGTCGTAGCGGGGGTAGCACAGATACGCAGTATTTT,CSASRSGGSTDTQYF
TRBJ1-5,NA,16,NA,TRBV28,TGTGCCAGCAGGGTTGGGGGAAAAGGAAGCAATCAGCCCCAGCATTTT,CASRVGGKGSNQPQHF
TRBJ1-2,NA,12,NA,TRBV10-2,TGCGCCAGCAGTGAGACCCGGAATGGCTACACCTTC,CASSETRNGYTF
TRBJ2-1,NA,19,NA,TRBV6-1,TGTGCCAGCAGTGAGGCCGTCGTTGAGGGGGACTTCTTCAACAATGAGCAGTTCTTC,CASSEAVVEGDFFNNEQFF
TRBJ1-5,NA,12,NA,TRBV6-1,TGTGCCACCCAATCACGGGGGCAGCCCCAGCATTTT,CATQSRGQPQHF
TRBJ1-2,TRBD1,14,NA,TRBV19,TGTGCCACCTTTCCGGGACAGGGGGCGAGTGGCTACACCTTC,CATFPGQGASGYTF
TRBJ2-5,NA,17,NA,TRBV9,TGTGCCAGCAGCGCTTTCAGGGGGGGGGGGCTGGTGGAGACCCAGTACTTC,CASSAFRGGGLVETQYF
TRBJ2-5,NA,14,NA,TRBV6-1,TGTGCCAGCACCCAGCTTGGCGGGCAAGAGACCCAGTACTTC,CASTQLGGQETQYF
TRBJ1-6,NA,12,few,TRBV7-9,TGTGCCAGCAGCTCCGGGAGGCCACCCCTCCACTTT,CASSSGRPPLHF
TRBJ1-2,NA,14,NA,TRBV6-5,TGTGCCAGCAGTTACCCCGACACGGCGGGAGGCTACACCTTC,CASSYPDTAGGYTF
TRBJ2-2,TRBD2,16,NA,TRBV7-6,TGTGCCAGCAGCTTAGGGGCTAGCGGGAGTTCAGGGGAGCTGTTTTTT,CASSLGASGSSGELFF
TRBJ1-2,NA,14,once,TRBV27,TGTGCCAGCAGTAGAGGGACGGGGAACTATGGCTACACCTTC,CASSRGTGNYGYTF
TRBJ1-2,NA,13,NA,TRBV10-2,TGCGCCAGCAGTGGGGGCAGGGCCTATGGCTACACCTTC,CASSGGRAYGYTF
TRBJ1-5,NA,16,NA,TRBV7-9,TGTACCAGCAGCTTATATATAGGGGGGCCCAATCAGCCCCAGCATTTT,CTSSLYIGGPNQPQHF
TRBJ1-1,NA,14,few,TRBV6-1,TGTGCCAGCAGTGAATTGGGGGGGCTAAATGAAGCTTTCTTT,CASSELGGLNEAFF
TRBJ2-5,TRBD1,18,NA,TRBV14,TGTGCCAGCAGCCAGCTGATCGTCTGGGACAGTGGCCAAGAGACCCAGTACTTC,CASSQLIVWDSGQETQYF
TRBJ1-2,TRBD1,15,once,TRBV7-2,TGTGCCAGCAGCTTAGGATTGGACAGGGACTATGGCTACACCTTC,CASSLGLDRDYGYTF
TRBJ2-2,NA,15,few,TRBV20-1,TGCAGTGCGGTGAGGGCGGCGGCGAACACCGGGGAGCTGTTTTTT,CSAVRAAANTGELFF
TRBJ1-2,NA,16,NA,TRBV6-1,TGTGCCAGCAGTGAACGGGGGGGCAGGGCGAGGGATGGCTACACCTTC,CASSERGGRARDGYTF